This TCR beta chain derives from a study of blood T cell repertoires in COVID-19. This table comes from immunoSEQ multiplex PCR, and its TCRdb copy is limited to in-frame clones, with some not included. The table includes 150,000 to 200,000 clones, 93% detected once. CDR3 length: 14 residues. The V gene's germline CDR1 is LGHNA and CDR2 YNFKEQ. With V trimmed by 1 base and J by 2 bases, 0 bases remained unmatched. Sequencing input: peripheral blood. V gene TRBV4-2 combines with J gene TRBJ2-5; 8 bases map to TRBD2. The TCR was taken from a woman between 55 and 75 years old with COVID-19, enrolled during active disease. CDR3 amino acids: CASSQGGGQETQYF. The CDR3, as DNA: TGTGCCAGCAGCCAAGGCGGGGGGCAAGAGACCCAGTACTTC.